This TCR beta chain was identified in a study of shared clonotypes between healthy human individuals. The quantity of DNA used in unsorted PBMC replicate PCRs was approximately 270 ng, corresponding to 25,000 to 30,000 T cell genomes. Here immunoSEQ multiplex PCR was the method, and the copy in TCRdb shows in-frame clones only, minus some. Found here are more than 450,000 clones, roughly 78% of them singletons; the top ten hold 10% to 15%. Germline CDR1 reads SGHVS; CDR2 reads FQNEAQ. The CDR3 runs to 14 residues. V lost 1 base to trimming and J lost 5 bases, with 12 bases between them. Caucasian adults living in Nashville, Tennessee, provided all samples.

Specimen: PBMCs. V gene TRBV7-8 combines with J gene TRBJ2-7; maybe TRBD2 (6 bases). This TCR derives from a middle-aged woman in good health. Some clones in this sample may be carry-over from other donors' samples. In nucleotides, the CDR3 is TGTGCCAGCAGCTTAGGGGGGACTCAAGACGAGCAGTACTTC. The encoded protein is CASSLGGTQDEQYF.